This TCR beta chain appears in the sequencing data of a study of T cell responses to AZD1222 COVID-19 vaccine. Study-level results: Rises in breadth and depth of Spike-specific TCRs came after two AZD1222 doses.

V shed 1 base and J shed 4 bases, with 8 bases lying between them. The CDR3 length is 12 residues. Germline lookup yields CDR1 GTSNPN and CDR2 SVGIG (reference sequence). Clones were sequenced by immunoSEQ multiplex PCR, and TCRdb holds only the in-frame ones, with some missing. The sample carries about 140,000 clones, roughly 90% recorded once. As to this clone: Its antigen is unknown.

The chain couples TRBV30 to TRBJ2-7; no firm D call. This clonotype was obtained from an adult in good health. The sample here was peripheral blood, taken on day 0 of AZD1222 vaccination. DNA for the CDR3: TGTGCCTGGAGTGATGTAGGTTACGAGCAGTACTTC. It encodes CAWSDVGYEQYF. Using reference TRBV30 and TRBJ2-7 for the parts outside the CDR3, the full variable domain is SQTIHQWPATLVQPVGSPLSLECTVEGTSNPNLYWYRQAAGRGLQLLFYSVGIGQISSEVPQNLSASRPQDRQFILSSKKLLLSDSGFYLCAWSDVGYEQYFGPGTRLTVT.